This is a list of T cell receptor beta chains from one sample in a study of tumor-infiltrating lymphocytes in primary liver carcinoma. TCRdb ran MiXCR on the multiplex PCR reads and lists one entry per CDR3 protein. This sample has about 84,000 distinct CDR3 sequences, with 55% to 85% found just once. Sequencing was carried out using liver tumor tissue from sampling region 1. The receptors here all came from a man aged 35 to 55 with primary liver carcinoma and hepatitis B virus infection. Both conserved end residues are part of each CDR3. Each record gives: clone size, V gene, J gene, D gene, CDR3 protein. The D gene is left open where the match is weak. For some rows the clone size is stated as once, few or many, or as a class when expanded; others skip it.

>-|TRBV7-8|TRBJ2-7|TRBD2
CAISLGTSSSYEQYF
>many|TRBV28|TRBJ2-7|TRBD2
CASSLEGRDEQYF
>-|TRBV6-6|TRBJ2-1|TRBD2
CVSRGQGLACYEQFF
>-|TRBV6-5|TRBJ2-1|TRBD1
CASSFGTGVNEHFF
>-|TRBV5-1|TRBJ2-7|TRBD1
CASKRGTGTGDYDQYF
>many|TRBV6-5|TRBJ1-1|TRBD1
CASSLNRGGTEAFF
>few|TRBV11-2|-|-
CTSSLGGVQPQYF
>-|TRBV11-2|TRBJ2-1|-
CDSSLSYRCPVKQVRSYNDQFF
>-|TRBV6-1|TRBJ2-7|-
CASSECHEQYF
>-|TRBV6-1|TRBJ2-7|-
CSSSGWVFYEQYF
>-|TRBV6-2/TRBV6-3|TRBJ2-6|TRBD2
CASRWAAGGSGANLLTF
>-|TRBV29-1|TRBJ2-1|-
CSVGDRLGSGYSYNEQFF
>once|TRBV6-6|TRBJ1-6|-
CACRVGHGISPLHF
>few|TRBV10-3|TRBJ2-2|-
CAIRAREMSGELFF
>-|TRBV7-9|TRBJ2-7|-
CVSSPQTDAISYEQYF
>-|TRBV5-1|TRBJ2-7|-
CASSLKWSAGFYEQYF
>many|TRBV10-3|TRBJ2-5|-
CAISEGHLSQETQYF
>-|TRBV4-1|TRBJ2-2|-
CASSPDSGNAGELFF
>-|TRBV13|TRBJ2-3|TRBD1
CTSSLGQEYGGTQYF
>-|TRBV6-6|TRBJ2-1|TRBD1
CASSFLQGAGNNEQLF
>-|TRBV11-2|TRBJ2-7|-
CASNLVLLSYEQYF
>many|TRBV29-1|TRBJ2-3|-
CSVEGASTDTQYF
>-|TRBV5-4|TRBJ1-5|TRBD1
CASSLGEQGSNQPRHF
>-|TRBV11-2|TRBJ1-1|-
CASQETHLAYAEAFF
>once|TRBV11-1|TRBJ2-1|TRBD2
CASSLGLGLAGTSYIVQFF
>many|TRBV29-1|TRBJ2-2|-
CSAVAPAGGELFF
>once|TRBV11-2|TRBJ2-7|-
CASTPLDAALYEQYF
>once|TRBV11-2|TRBJ2-7|-
CASSLTDGPYEQYF
>-|TRBV6-1|TRBJ1-5|-
CVTLSQGGSNQPQHF
>-|TRBV6-5|-|-
CASSRGWAQSQYF
>-|TRBV4-2|TRBJ2-7|-
CASNRERRRFYEQYF
>many|TRBV28|TRBJ2-7|-
CASSPRAFYEQYF
>-|TRBV7-8|TRBJ2-5|-
CASSLNPAGRETQYF
>few|TRBV6-1|TRBJ1-5|-
CASTPGYSNQPQHF
>-|TRBV6-2/TRBV6-3|TRBJ2-3|TRBD2
CASGYTGLVGKDTQYF
>-|TRBV30|TRBJ1-5|-
CAWSLFARDNRPQHF
>-|TRBV25-1|TRBJ2-1|-
CASSKGFEAHEQSF
>once|TRBV29-1|TRBJ2-5|-
CSVVSYQETQNF
>-|TRBV5-4|TRBJ2-3|TRBD2
CASSSVLAGTDTQYF
>many|TRBV5-1|TRBJ2-1|-
CASSLGNYNEQFF
>-|TRBV11-2|TRBJ1-1|-
CASNQNWVAALAEAFF
>once|TRBV6-1|TRBJ1-2|TRBD1
CASSRQGDDGYAF
>-|TRBV6-1|TRBJ1-1|-
CTSSEKQGRAFF
>-|TRBV11-2|TRBJ1-2|-
CASSLEEICGYTF
>-|TRBV28|TRBJ2-7|-
CASTSMRPGKYEQYF
>many|TRBV12-3/TRBV12-4|TRBJ1-1|-
CASSSWDRAFF
>-|TRBV6-5|TRBJ1-2|TRBD1
CASRSTSTGMYGFTF
>-|TRBV5-1|TRBJ2-2|TRBD1
CASSLGRQGVYGELFF